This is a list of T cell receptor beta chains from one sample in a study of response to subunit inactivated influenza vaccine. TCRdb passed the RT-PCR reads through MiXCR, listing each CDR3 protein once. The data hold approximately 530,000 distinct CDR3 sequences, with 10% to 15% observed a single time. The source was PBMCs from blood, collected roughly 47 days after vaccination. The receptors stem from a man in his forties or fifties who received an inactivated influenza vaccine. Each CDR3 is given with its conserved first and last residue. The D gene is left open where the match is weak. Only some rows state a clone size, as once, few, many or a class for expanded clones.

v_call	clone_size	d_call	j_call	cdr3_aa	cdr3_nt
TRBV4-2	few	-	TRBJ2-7	CASSQETGEQYF	TGTGCCAGCAGCCAAGAAACGGGGGAGCAGTACTTC
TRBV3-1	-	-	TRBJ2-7	CASTQGPNEQYF	TGTGCCAGCACCCAGGGACCCAACGAGCAGTACTTC
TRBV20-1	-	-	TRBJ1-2	CSAKVGGGSYGYTF	TGCAGTGCGAAAGTTGGGGGTGGGAGCTATGGCTACACCTTC
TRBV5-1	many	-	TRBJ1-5	CASSLTGMNNQPQHF	TGCGCCAGCAGCTTAACAGGGATGAACAATCAGCCCCAGCATTTT
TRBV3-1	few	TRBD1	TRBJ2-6	CASSQRDRRRANVLTF	TGTGCCAGCAGCCAACGGGACAGGCGGAGGGCCAACGTCCTGACTTTC
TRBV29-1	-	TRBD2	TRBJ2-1	CSVVSSSGRYNEQFF	TGCAGCGTTGTGTCGTCTAGCGGGCGGTACAATGAGCAGTTCTTC
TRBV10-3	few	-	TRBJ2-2	CAIRGRENTGELFF	TGTGCCATCAGGGGGCGGGAGAACACCGGGGAGCTGTTTTTT
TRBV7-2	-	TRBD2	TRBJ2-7	CASSLTSGAGGEQYF	TGTGCCAGCAGCTTAACGAGCGGGGCGGGTGGGGAGCAGTACTTC
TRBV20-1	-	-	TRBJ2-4	CSASAGALAKNIQYF	TGCAGTGCTAGCGCAGGGGCCCTAGCCAAAAACATTCAGTACTTC
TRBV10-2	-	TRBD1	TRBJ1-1	CASRGQEHVEAFF	TGCGCCAGCAGGGGACAGGAACACGTTGAAGCTTTCTTT
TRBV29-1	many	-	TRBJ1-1	CSVGNTEAFF	TGCAGCGTGGGGAACACTGAAGCTTTCTTT
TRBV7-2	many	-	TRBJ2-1	CASSLAGVGNEQFF	TGTGCCAGCAGCTTAGCCGGTGTGGGTAATGAGCAGTTCTTC
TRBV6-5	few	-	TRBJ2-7	CASSWNEKTYEQYF	TGTGCCAGCAGTTGGAACGAAAAAACCTACGAGCAGTACTTC
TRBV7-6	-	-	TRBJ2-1	CASSLKGRIGRSSYNEQFF	TGTGCCAGCAGCTTAAAAGGGAGGATAGGTAGGAGCTCCTACAATGAGCAGTTCTTC
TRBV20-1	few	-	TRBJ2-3	CSASPMGGTQYF	TGCAGTGCGAGTCCCATGGGTGGTACGCAGTATTTT
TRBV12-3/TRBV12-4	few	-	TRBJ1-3	CASSPRAGVPGNTIYF	TGTGCCAGCAGTCCTAGGGCAGGGGTACCTGGAAACACCATATATTTT
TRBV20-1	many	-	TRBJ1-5	CSASTGTGQPQHF	TGCAGTGCATCAACAGGGACTGGACAGCCCCAGCATTTT
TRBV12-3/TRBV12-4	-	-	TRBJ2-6	CASSLRRSGANVLTF	TGTGCCAGCAGTTTACGACGCTCTGGGGCCAACGTCCTGACTTTC
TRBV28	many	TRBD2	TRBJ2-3	CASSLERGYTDTQYF	TGTGCCAGCAGTTTAGAGCGGGGGTACACAGATACGCAGTATTTT
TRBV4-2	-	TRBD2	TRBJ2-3	CASSQVRTSVSTDTQYF	TGTGCCAGCAGCCAAGTCCGCACTAGCGTAAGCACAGATACGCAGTATTTT
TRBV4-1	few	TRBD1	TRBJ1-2	CASSPRTGRQGYTF	TGCGCCAGCAGCCCCCGGACAGGGCGGCAGGGCTACACCTTC
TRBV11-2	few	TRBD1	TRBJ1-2	CASRPTGEYGYTF	TGTGCCAGCAGGCCGACAGGGGAGTATGGCTACACCTTC
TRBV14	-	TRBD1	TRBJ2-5	CASSQWTGADETQYF	TGTGCCAGCAGCCAATGGACAGGGGCGGACGAGACCCAGTACTTC
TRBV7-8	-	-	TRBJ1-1	CASSPVRNTEAFF	TGTGCCAGCAGCCCAGTCCGGAACACTGAAGCTTTCTTT
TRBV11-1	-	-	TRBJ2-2	CASSLRGRQELRSGKVGELFF	TGTGCCAGCAGCTTGAGGGGCCGACAGGAACTACGTAGCGGAAAGGTCGGGGAGCTGTTTTTT
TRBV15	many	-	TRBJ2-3	CATSSGDTQYF	TGTGCCACCAGCAGTGGAGATACGCAGTATTTT
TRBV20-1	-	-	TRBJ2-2	CSAVGGRANTGELFF	TGCAGTGCTGTAGGGGGTCGCGCGAACACCGGGGAGCTGTTTTTT
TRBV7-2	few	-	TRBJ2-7	CASSFQGRASYEQYF	TGTGCCAGCAGCTTCCAGGGGAGGGCCTCCTACGAGCAGTACTTC
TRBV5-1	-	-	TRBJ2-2	CASSLDRANTGELFF	TGCGCCAGCAGCTTGGACAGGGCGAACACCGGGGAGCTGTTTTTT
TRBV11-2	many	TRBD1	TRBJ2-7	CASSDYRGRTYEQYF	TGTGCCAGCAGCGACTACAGGGGGCGAACCTACGAGCAGTACTTC
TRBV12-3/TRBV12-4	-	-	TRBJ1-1	CASSLLRGRGTEAFF	TGTGCCAGCAGTTTACTGCGGGGACGAGGTACTGAAGCTTTCTTT
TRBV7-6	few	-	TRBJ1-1	CASSLNWASGRGTEAFF	TGTGCCAGCAGCTTAAATTGGGCCTCAGGGAGGGGCACTGAAGCTTTCTTT
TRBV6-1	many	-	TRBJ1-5	CASSELRQNQPQHF	TGTGCCAGCAGTGAGCTAAGGCAGAATCAGCCCCAGCATTTT
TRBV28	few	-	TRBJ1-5	CASSLEAGARVWDQPQHF	TGTGCCAGCAGTTTAGAGGCAGGGGCCCGAGTCTGGGATCAGCCCCAGCATTTT
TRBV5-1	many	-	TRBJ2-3	CASSLAEGPGTDTQYF	TGCGCCAGCAGCTTGGCGGAAGGGCCTGGCACAGATACGCAGTATTTT
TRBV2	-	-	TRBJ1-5	CASSRSAGRQPQHF	TGTGCCAGCAGTCGGTCTGCAGGGCGGCAGCCCCAGCATTTT
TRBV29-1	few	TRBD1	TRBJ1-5	CSVAIGQGAEQPQHF	TGCAGCGTAGCTATCGGACAGGGGGCAGAACAGCCCCAGCATTTT
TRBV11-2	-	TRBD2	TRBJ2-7	CASSYPFRTQRGGSYEQYF	TGTGCCAGCAGTTATCCTTTTAGGACCCAGCGGGGGGGCTCCTACGAGCAGTACTTC
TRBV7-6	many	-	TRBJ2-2	CASSLGAMGRGLTGELFF	TGTGCCAGCAGCTTAGGGGCTATGGGCAGGGGACTCACCGGGGAGCTGTTTTTT
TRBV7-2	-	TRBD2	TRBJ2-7	CASSLRLAREQYF	TGTGCCAGCAGCTTAAGACTAGCTCGTGAGCAGTACTTC
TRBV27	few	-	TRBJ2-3	CASSNRDGTDTQYF	TGTGCCAGCAGTAACCGGGACGGCACAGATACGCAGTATTTT
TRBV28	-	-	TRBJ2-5	CASSTWGVLATYQETQYF	TGTGCCAGCAGCACCTGGGGGGTCCTAGCGACCTACCAAGAGACCCAGTACTTC
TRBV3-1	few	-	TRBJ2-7	CASSSSGEYEQYF	TGTGCCAGCAGCTCATCCGGGGAGTACGAGCAGTACTTC
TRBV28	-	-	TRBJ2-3	CASHYGDTDTQYF	TGTGCCAGTCACTACGGCGACACAGATACGCAGTATTTT
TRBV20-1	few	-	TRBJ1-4	CSVKVGRNEKLFF	TGCAGTGTCAAAGTAGGGAGAAATGAAAAACTGTTTTTT
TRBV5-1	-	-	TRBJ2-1	CASSPRPGQSSYNEQFF	TGCGCCAGCAGCCCACGCCCCGGGCAGAGCTCCTACAATGAGCAGTTCTTC
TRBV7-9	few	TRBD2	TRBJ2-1	CASSFQRERSNEQFF	TGTGCCAGCAGCTTTCAGCGGGAGAGGTCGAATGAGCAGTTCTTC
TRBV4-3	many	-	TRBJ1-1	CASSQDFLGGTEAFF	TGCGCCAGCAGCCAAGATTTTTTGGGTGGAACTGAAGCTTTCTTT
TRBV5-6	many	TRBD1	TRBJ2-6	CASSRPGTGIPVSGANVLTF	TGTGCCAGCAGCCGTCCCGGGACAGGAATTCCCGTCTCTGGGGCCAACGTCCTGACTTTC
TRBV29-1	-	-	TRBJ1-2	CSVDLSATGYGYTF	TGCAGCGTTGATCTGTCGGCTACTGGCTATGGCTACACCTTC
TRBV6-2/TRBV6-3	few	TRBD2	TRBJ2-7	CASKGPSGSYEQYF	TGTGCCAGCAAAGGGCCTAGCGGTTCCTACGAGCAGTACTTC
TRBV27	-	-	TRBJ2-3	CASSPPRTDTQYF	TGTGCCAGCAGTCCCCCCAGGACAGATACGCAGTATTTT
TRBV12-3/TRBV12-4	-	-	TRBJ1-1	CASSFADTEAFF	TGTGCCAGCAGTTTTGCGGATACTGAAGCTTTCTTT
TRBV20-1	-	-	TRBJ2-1	CSARSGTSSYNEQFF	TGCAGTGCTCGTTCGGGAACGAGCTCCTACAATGAGCAGTTCTTC